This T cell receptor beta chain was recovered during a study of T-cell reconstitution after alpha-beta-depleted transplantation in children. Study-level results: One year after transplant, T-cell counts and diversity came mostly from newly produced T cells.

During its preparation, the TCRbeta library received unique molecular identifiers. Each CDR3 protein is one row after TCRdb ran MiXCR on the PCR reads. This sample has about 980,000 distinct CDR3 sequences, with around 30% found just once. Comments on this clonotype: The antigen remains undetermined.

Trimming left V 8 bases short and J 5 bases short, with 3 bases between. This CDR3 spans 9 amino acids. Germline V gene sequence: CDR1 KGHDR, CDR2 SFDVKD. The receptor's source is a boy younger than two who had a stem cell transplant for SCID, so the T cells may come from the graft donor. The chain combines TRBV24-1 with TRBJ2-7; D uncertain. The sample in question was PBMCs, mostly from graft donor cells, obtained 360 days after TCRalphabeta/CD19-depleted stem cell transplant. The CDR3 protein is CATNDEQYF. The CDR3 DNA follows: TGTGCCACCAATGACGAGCAGTACTTC.